This T cell receptor (beta chain) was captured by sequencing in a study of CXCR3-negative and CXCR3-positive naive CD8 T cells. cDNA libraries for TRB were generated by 5' RACE incorporating UMI labels. Following a re-call of the 5' RACE reads, TCRdb has one entry per CDR3 protein and lacks DNA. The sample data list tens of thousands of distinct CDR3 sequences. Study outcomes and limitations: Memory CD8+ cells had much lower diversity, and both naive subsets had comparably high diversity.

Regarding this clonotype: Its antigen is still unknown.

Germline CDR1 and CDR2: SGHTA and FQGNSA. CDR3 length equals 16 residues. The material sequenced was naive CXCR3- CD8+ T cells from blood. The subset here: CD45RO-CCR7+CD27+CD95- naive CD8+ T cells lacking CXCR3 (TNR3-). The gene calls are TRBV7-2 and TRBJ1-4. The receptor's source is a human donor in good health. Some clones in this sample may be carry-over from other donors' samples. The CDR3: CASSPFNSATNEKLFF. Based on the CDR3 plus reference TRBV7-2 and TRBJ1-4, the full variable domain is GAGVSQSPSNKVTEKGKDVELRCDPISGHTALYWYRQSLGQGLEFLIYFQGNSAPDKSGLPSDRFSAERTGGSVSTLTIQRTQQEDSAVYLCASSPFNSATNEKLFFGSGTQLSVL.